The 20 T cell receptor beta chains in this list originate from one sample, sequenced in a study of persistence of HIV-infected CD4 T cells. No antigen has been assigned to these receptors. The stimulus was an HIV-1 Gag 15-mer peptide pool, about 1 ug/peptide/mL. CD40L/CD69 double-negative CD45RO-high memory CD4+ T cells were collected. Sequencing used immunoSEQ version 4 in survey mode. TCRdb's table, derived via immunoSEQ multiplex PCR, lists solely in-frame clones and lacks some. The data show tens of thousands of clones, about 81% seen once. The source material was CD4+ T cells sorted from PBMCs after roughly 18-hour stimulation, sampled from a patient who received antiretroviral therapy. The receptors come from an adult man with HIV who was CMV-seropositive.

J is TRBJ1-6 and V is TRBV27; the D gene is possibly TRBD1 (6 bases). Germline CDR1 MNHEY, CDR2 SMNVEV (reference sequence). The V end lost 6 bases, the J end lost 6 bases, and 18 bases lay between the germline ends. The CDR3 is made up of 16 amino acids. The CDR3 here is CASRPGHGLINSPLHF. The CDR3 nucleotides are TGTGCCAGCAGGCCGGGACACGGATTAATTAATTCACCCCTCCACTTT.

This chain connects TRBV28 to TRBJ1-5; D possibly corresponds to TRBD1 (6 bases). Germline assignment: CDR1 MDHEN and CDR2 SYDVKM. CDR3 size: 14 residues. V shed 7 bases and J shed 7 bases, with 17 bases lying between them. The CDR3 coding sequence is TGTGCCAGCATTAAGGGGGGGCGCGGACAGCCCCAGCATTTT. The encoded protein is CASIKGGRGQPQHF.

This chain uses TRBV18 with TRBJ2-5; 13 bases match TRBD2. Trimming at V came to 3 bases and at J to 5 bases, leaving 6 bases not matched to a gene. The CDR3 covers 16 residues. Germline V gene lookup returns CDR1 KGHSH and CDR2 LQKENI. The CDR3 DNA sequence: TGTGCCAGCTCACCCACGACTAGCGGGGGGCCTGAGACCCAGTACTTC. Amino acids: CASSPTTSGGPETQYF.

The chain joins TRBV11-3 to TRBJ2-1, with unresolved D. Germline values: CDR1 SGHNT, CDR2 YENEEA. The germline V and J ends were trimmed by 0 bases and 10 bases, with 13 bases remaining between them. The CDR3 is 14 amino acids. CDR3 sequence (DNA): TGTGCCAGCAGCTTAGATCGGCGGCCCCTCGAGCAGTTCTTC. Translated, it gives CASSLDRRPLEQFF.

The rearrangement links TRBV5-1 to TRBJ2-1; the D is unclear. With 0 bases removed from V and 6 bases from J, the gap between germline ends came to 13 bases. The V gene's germline CDR1 is SGHRS and CDR2 YFSETQ. CDR3 length equals 15 residues. CDR3 loop: CASSLGQFVRNEQFF. The CDR3 DNA reads TGCGCCAGCAGCTTGGGCCAGTTTGTCCGCAATGAGCAGTTCTTC.

The chain uses TRBV7-9 and TRBJ2-7; D unclear. The ends were cut back, 5 bases at V and 2 bases at J, with 13 bases in the middle. Germline V gives CDR1 SEHNR, CDR2 FQNEAQ (reference sequence). CDR3 length: 14 amino acids. CDR3 DNA sequence: TGTGCCAGCAGCACACCGGGCCTCACCTACGAGCAGTACTTC. Translating it yields CASSTPGLTYEQYF.

V is TRBV6-1 and J is TRBJ1-6, with a possible D match to TRBD1 (6 bases). From germline, CDR1 is MNHNS and CDR2 SASEGT. The CDR3 consists of 15 residues. V was clipped by 2 bases and J by 6 bases, with 11 bases between them. The CDR3 loop is CASSENGQLNSPLHF. DNA of the CDR3: TGTGCCAGCAGTGAAAACGGACAGCTTAATTCACCCCTCCACTTT.

This sequence joins TRBV27 and TRBJ2-7; 7 positions match TRBD1. J lost 0 bases, V lost 2 bases, and 13 bases had no gene match. CDR1 is MNHEY and CDR2 is SMNVEV in the germline V gene (reference sequence). The CDR3 extends over 18 amino acids. CDR3 DNA sequence: TGTGCCAGCAGTTTAAATGACGGGACAGCCCTGAGCTCCTACGAGCAGTACTTC. It encodes CASSLNDGTALSSYEQYF.

The chain combines TRBV19 with TRBJ1-5, with D possibly being TRBD1 (6 bases). This CDR3 region has 16 residues. V shed 2 bases and J shed 6 bases, with 17 bases lying between them. Germline CDR1 reads LNHDA; CDR2 reads SQIVND (reference sequence). CDR3 protein: CASSIRGGLGGQPQHF. As DNA, the CDR3 is TGTGCCAGTAGTATAAGGGGAGGGCTAGGGGGTCAGCCCCAGCATTTT. Together with reference TRBV19 and TRBJ1-5, the CDR3 gives the full variable domain: DGGITQSPKYLFRKEGQNVTLSCEQNLNHDAMYWYRQDPGQGLRLIYYSQIVNDFQKGDIAEGYSVSREKKESFPLTVTSAQKNPTAFYLCASSIRGGLGGQPQHFGDGTRLSIL.

The rearrangement uses TRBV5-1 and TRBJ2-7, with D possibly TRBD2 on 5 matching bases. Germline lookup yields CDR1 SGHRS and CDR2 YFSETQ. This CDR3 is 16 amino acids long. Trimming took off 4 bases at V and 6 bases at J, with 23 bases between the two ends. CDR3 residues: CASSPTSGPGGSEQYF. CDR3 DNA: TGCGCCAGCAGCCCAACTTCCGGCCCCGGCGGGTCCGAGCAGTACTTC.

The CDR3 loop is CASSYSWTAGHNEQFF. For the CDR3, the DNA is TGTGCCAGCAGTTACTCTTGGACTGCAGGGCATAATGAGCAGTTCTTC. This chain joins TRBV6-6 and TRBJ2-1; D could derive from TRBD1 or TRBD2 (5 bases each). Germline V gene lookup returns CDR1 MNHNY and CDR2 SVGAGI (reference sequence). The CDR3 has 16 amino acids. V gave up 0 bases and J gave up 7 bases, with 16 bases separating them.

This chain connects TRBV7-2 to TRBJ2-3, with 9 bases that match TRBD2. J lost 6 bases, V lost 5 bases, and 12 bases had no gene match. Per germline, CDR1 SGHTA and CDR2 FQGNSA. The CDR3 is 16 residues long. Here the CDR3 reads CASSPRLRSGGDTQYF. CDR3 nucleotide sequence: TGTGCCAGCAGCCCCCGACTGAGAAGCGGGGGGGATACGCAGTATTTT.

The chain has TRBV28 and TRBJ2-1, with a tentative D call TRBD2 (7 bases). Germline CDR1 reads MDHEN; CDR2 reads SYDVKM. The CDR3 consists of 14 residues. Trimming left V 7 bases short and J 7 bases short, with 17 bases between. In DNA form, the CDR3 reads TGTGCCAGCACGAGGGGGGGAAGGGAGAATGAGCAGTTCTTC. As protein: CASTRGGRENEQFF.

The gene calls are TRBV19 and TRBJ1-5, with 7 bases that match TRBD1. CDR3 length: 14 amino acids. V was pared by 10 bases and J by 5 bases, with 11 bases of the junction left unmatched. From germline, CDR1 is LNHDA and CDR2 SQIVND (reference sequence). The CDR3 spells CATTSDRVDQPQHF. The CDR3 coding sequence is TGTGCCACCACATCCGACAGGGTCGATCAGCCCCAGCATTTT.

The V call is TRBV15, the J call TRBJ2-7, with TRBD2 matching over 9 bases. The germline V gene encodes CDR1 LNHNV and CDR2 YYDKDF (reference sequence). The CDR3 length is 14 residues. J was trimmed by 4 bases and V by 5 bases; bases with no gene match: 6. CDR3 region: CATSLSGGVYEQYF. CDR3 nucleotide sequence: TGTGCCACCAGCCTTAGCGGGGGTGTTTACGAGCAGTACTTC.

This clone was seen once. The genes are TRBV28 and TRBJ2-1, with TRBD1 matching 9 bases. J gave up 14 bases and V 3 bases, and 8 bases lay outside the gene matches. Per germline, CDR1 MDHEN and CDR2 SYDVKM. This CDR3 contains 13 residues. The CDR3 DNA reads as TGTGCCAGCAGTTTGTACCGGGACAGGGTGGAGTTCTTC. Amino acid sequence: CASSLYRDRVEFF.

This clone was seen a handful of times. The rearrangement joins TRBV19 to TRBJ2-3; D remains unclear. The CDR3 consists of 15 residues. With 3 bases removed from V and 6 bases from J, the gap between germline ends came to 16 bases. From germline, CDR1 is LNHDA and CDR2 SQIVND (reference sequence). Here the CDR3 DNA reads TGTGCCAGTAGTATTGCATTTGGAGCAGTCGATACGCAGTATTTT. It codes for CASSIAFGAVDTQYF.

The chain joins TRBV6-2 or TRBV6-3 to TRBJ2-7; weak D call: TRBD1 (6 bases). The CDR3 consists of 13 residues. The ends were cut back, 4 bases at V and 5 bases at J, with 12 bases in the middle. Germline V lookup: CDR1 MNHEY, CDR2 SVGEGT. Here the CDR3 reads CASSFDRWNEQYF. The CDR3 nucleotides are TGTGCCAGCAGTTTCGACAGGTGGAACGAGCAGTACTTC.

This clone appeared a single time. The chain carries TRBV9 and TRBJ1-2, with D unclear. The CDR3 consists of 16 residues. Germline CDR1 reads SGDLS; CDR2 reads YYNGEE. V shed 0 bases and J shed 4 bases, with 16 bases lying between them. CDR3 in DNA: TGTGCCAGCAGCGTAGTTCTCGGAACAGCGGTCTATGGCTACACCTTC. This sequence encodes CASSVVLGTAVYGYTF.

The chain combines TRBV24-1 with TRBJ1-5; possibly TRBD1 for D (5 bases). The CDR3 has 15 residues. V lost 10 bases and J 3 bases, leaving 18 bases between the germline ends. Per germline, CDR1 KGHDR and CDR2 SFDVKD. Here the CDR3 DNA reads TGTGCCACTGGGATAGGAAGGGGTTACAATCAGCCCCAGCATTTT. This gives the protein CATGIGRGYNQPQHF.